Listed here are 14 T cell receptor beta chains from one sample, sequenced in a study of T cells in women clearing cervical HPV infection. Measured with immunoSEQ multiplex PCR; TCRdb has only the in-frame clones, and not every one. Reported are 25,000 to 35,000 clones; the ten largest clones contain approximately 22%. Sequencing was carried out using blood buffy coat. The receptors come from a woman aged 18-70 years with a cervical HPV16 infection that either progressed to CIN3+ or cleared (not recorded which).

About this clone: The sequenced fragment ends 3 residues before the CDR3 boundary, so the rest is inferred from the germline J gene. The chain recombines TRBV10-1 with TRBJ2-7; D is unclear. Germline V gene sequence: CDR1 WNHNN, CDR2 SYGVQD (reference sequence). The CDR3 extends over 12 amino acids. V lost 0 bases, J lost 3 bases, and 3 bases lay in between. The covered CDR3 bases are TGCGCCAGCAGTGAGTCTATCTACGAG. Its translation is CASSESIYE. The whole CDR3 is CASSESIYEQYF.

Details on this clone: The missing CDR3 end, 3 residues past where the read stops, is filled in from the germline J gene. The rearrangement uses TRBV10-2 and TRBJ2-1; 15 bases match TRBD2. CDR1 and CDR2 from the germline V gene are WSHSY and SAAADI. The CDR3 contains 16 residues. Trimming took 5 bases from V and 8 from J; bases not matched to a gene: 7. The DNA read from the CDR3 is TGCGCCAGCAGTCCCCCGGGGACTAGCGGGAGGTATGAG. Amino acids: CASSPPGTSGRYE. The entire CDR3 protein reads CASSPPGTSGRYEQFF.

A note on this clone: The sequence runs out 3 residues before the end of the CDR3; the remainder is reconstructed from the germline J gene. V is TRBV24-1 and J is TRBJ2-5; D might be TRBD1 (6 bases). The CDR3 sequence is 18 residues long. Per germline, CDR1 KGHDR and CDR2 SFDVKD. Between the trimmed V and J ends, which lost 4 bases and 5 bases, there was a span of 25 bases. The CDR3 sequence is CATSDPPGSGGGRETQYF. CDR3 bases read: TGTGCCACCAGTGACCCCCCCGGCAGTGGGGGCGGAAGGGAGACC.

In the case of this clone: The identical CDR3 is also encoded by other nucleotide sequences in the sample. The chain's CDR3 is CASSSNSILADPTDTQYF. The CDR3 DNA, read in part, is TGTGCCAGCAGCTCTAACTCCATCCTAGCGGACCCTACAGATACG. The chain recombines TRBV2 with TRBJ2-3, with 7 bases matching TRBD2. The CDR3 extends 3 residues past the end of the read, so its final part is completed from the germline J gene. Germline V gene data show CDR1 as SNHLY and CDR2 as FYNNEI. The CDR3 spans 18 residues. V was clipped by 6 bases and J by 3 bases; unmatched bases: 18.

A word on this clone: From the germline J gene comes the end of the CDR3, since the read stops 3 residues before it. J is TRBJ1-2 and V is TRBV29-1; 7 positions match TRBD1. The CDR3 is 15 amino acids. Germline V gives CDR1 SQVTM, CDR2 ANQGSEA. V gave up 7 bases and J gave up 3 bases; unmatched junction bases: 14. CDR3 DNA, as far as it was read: TGCAGCGCAGGCAAGCCAGGGGGATCTGACTATGGC. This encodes CSAGKPGGSDYG. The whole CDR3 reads CSAGKPGGSDYGYTF.

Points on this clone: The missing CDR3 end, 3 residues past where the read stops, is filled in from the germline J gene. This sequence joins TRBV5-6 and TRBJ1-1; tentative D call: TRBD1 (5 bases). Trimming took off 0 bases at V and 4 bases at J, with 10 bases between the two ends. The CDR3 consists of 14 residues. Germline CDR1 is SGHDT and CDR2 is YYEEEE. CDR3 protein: CASSLAGRLTEAFF. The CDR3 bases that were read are TGTGCCAGCAGCTTGGCAGGGCGTCTCACTGAA.

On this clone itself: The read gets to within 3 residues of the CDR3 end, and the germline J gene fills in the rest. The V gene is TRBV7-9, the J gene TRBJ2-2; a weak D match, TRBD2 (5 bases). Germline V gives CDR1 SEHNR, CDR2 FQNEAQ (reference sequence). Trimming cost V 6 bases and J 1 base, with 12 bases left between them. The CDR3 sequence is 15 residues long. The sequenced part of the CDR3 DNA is TGTGCCAGCAGGCCCGGGGAACAGAACACCGGGGAG. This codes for CASRPGEQNTGE. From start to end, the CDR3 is CASRPGEQNTGELFF.

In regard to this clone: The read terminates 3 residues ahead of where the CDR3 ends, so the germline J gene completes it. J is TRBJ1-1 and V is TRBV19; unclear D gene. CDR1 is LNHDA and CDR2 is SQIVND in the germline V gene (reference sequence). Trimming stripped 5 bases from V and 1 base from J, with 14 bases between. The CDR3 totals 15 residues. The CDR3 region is CASSSPSSENTEAFF. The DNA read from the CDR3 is TGTGCCAGTAGTTCACCCTCCAGTGAGAACACTGAA.

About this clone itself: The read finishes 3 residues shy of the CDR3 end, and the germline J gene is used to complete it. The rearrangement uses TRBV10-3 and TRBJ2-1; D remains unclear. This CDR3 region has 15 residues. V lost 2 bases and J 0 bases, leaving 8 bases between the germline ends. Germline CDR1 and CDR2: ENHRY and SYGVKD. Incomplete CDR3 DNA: TGTGCCATCAGTGAGCGACAAAACTCCTACAATGAG. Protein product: CAISERQNSYNE. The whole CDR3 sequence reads CAISERQNSYNEQFF.

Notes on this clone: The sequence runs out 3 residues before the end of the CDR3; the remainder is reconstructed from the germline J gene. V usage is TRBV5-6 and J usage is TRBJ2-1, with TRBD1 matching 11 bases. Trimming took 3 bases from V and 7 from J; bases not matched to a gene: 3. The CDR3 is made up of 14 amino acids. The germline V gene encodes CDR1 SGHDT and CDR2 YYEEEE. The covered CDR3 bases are TGTGCCAGCAGCTCTGGACAGGGGGCAAATGAG. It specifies CASSSGQGANE. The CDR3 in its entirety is CASSSGQGANEQFF. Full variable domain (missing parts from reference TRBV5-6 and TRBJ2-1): DAGVTQSPTHLIKTRGQQVTLRCSPKSGHDTVSWYQQALGQGPQFIFQYYEEEERQRGNFPDRFSGHQFPNYSSELNVNALLLGDSALYLCASSSGQGANEQFFGPGTRLTVL.

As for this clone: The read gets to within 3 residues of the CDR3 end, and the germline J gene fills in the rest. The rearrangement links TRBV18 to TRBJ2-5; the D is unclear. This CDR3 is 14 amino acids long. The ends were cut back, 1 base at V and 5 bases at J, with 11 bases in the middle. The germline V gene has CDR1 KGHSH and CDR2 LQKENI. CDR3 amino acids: CASSPRSQGETQYF. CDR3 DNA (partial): TGTGCCAGCTCACCACGGTCTCAAGGGGAGACC.

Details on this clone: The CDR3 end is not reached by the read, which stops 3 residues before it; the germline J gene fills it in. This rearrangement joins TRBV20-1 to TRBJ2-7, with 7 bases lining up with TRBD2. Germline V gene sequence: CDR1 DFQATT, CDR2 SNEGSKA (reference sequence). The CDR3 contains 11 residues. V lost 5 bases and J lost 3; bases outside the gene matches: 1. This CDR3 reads CSARGVYEQYF. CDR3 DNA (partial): TGCAGTGCTCGGGGGGTCTACGAG.

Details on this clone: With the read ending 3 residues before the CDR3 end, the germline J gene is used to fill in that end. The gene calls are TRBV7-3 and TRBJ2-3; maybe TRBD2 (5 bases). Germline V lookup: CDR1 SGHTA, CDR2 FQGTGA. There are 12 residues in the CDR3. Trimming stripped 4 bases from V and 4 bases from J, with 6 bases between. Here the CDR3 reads CASSSGADTQYF. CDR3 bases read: TGTGCCAGCAGCTCCGGGGCAGATACG. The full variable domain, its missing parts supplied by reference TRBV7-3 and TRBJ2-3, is GAGVSQTPSNKVTEKGKYVELRCDPISGHTALYWYRQSLGQGPEFLIYFQGTGAADDSGLPNDRFFAVRPEGSVSTLKIQRTERGDSAVYLCASSSGADTQYFGPGTRLTVL.

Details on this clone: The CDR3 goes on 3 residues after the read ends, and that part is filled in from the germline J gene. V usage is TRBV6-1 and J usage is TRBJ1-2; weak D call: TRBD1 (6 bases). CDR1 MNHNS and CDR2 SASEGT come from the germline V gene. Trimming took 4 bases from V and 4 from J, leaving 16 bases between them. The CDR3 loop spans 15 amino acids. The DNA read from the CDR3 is TGTGCCAGCAGTGCGCCCGACAGGAGTGGCTATGGC. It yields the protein CASSAPDRSGYG. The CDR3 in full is CASSAPDRSGYGYTF.